These T cell receptor beta chains were read from a single sample in a study of cytomegalovirus exposure and HLA in healthy donors. Produced via immunoSEQ multiplex PCR; TCRdb's table is partial and in-frame only. Of over 150,000 clones listed, 80% were seen once; the top ten hold around 0.69%. Source material: PBMCs. Source of these receptors: a boy between 10 and 17 years old in good health and CMV-seronegative. CDR3s include the opening cysteine and the closing phenylalanine or tryptophan. The order of the fields is clone size, D gene, V gene, J gene, CDR3 DNA, CDR3 protein. D genes are given only for firm matches. Only part of the rows carry a size: once, few, many, or a class if the clone is expanded.

>NA|NA|TRBV6-5|TRBJ2-2
TGTGCCAGCATGGGCAGGAATAAGAACACCGGGGAGCTGTTTTTT
CASMGRNKNTGELFF
>NA|NA|TRBV7-2|TRBJ1-1
TGTGCCAGCAGCTTAGTTGTCAATGTTGACAGTGAAGCTTTCTTT
CASSLVVNVDSEAFF
>NA|TRBD2|TRBV10-3|TRBJ2-1
TGTGCCATCAGTGAGTCAGGAGGGAGGGTGGCCTACAATGAGCAGTTCTTC
CAISESGGRVAYNEQFF
>NA|NA|TRBV5-4|TRBJ1-1
TGTGCCAGCAGCTTTACGGGGGGTAACACTGAAGCTTTCTTT
CASSFTGGNTEAFF
>NA|TRBD1|TRBV27|TRBJ2-3
TGTGCCAGCAGTTTCCTTCGGACAGGGGGCTCCGGAGATACGCAGTATTTT
CASSFLRTGGSGDTQYF
>NA|NA|TRBV10-2|TRBJ2-7
TGCGCCAGTTGCTGCCGGGATCCCTCGCCCTACGAGCAGTACTTC
CASCCRDPSPYEQYF
>NA|NA|TRBV29-1|TRBJ2-7
TGCAGCGTTGAACAGGGCGAGCAGTACTTC
CSVEQGEQYF
>once|NA|TRBV7-2|TRBJ2-1
TGTGCCAGCACCAAGCTGTCCTCCTACAATGAGCAGTTCTTC
CASTKLSSYNEQFF
>NA|NA|TRBV30|TRBJ1-1
TGTGCCTGGGGGATGGGGGCGAAAGCTTTCTTT
CAWGMGAKAFF
>few|NA|TRBV2|TRBJ1-3
TGTGCCAGCAGGGGGCCTGGAAACACCATATATTTT
CASRGPGNTIYF
>NA|NA|TRBV5-6|TRBJ1-5
TGTGCCAGCAGCTTGTACAGGCATCATAGCAATCAGCCCCAGCATTTT
CASSLYRHHSNQPQHF
>NA|TRBD1|TRBV7-8|TRBJ1-2
TGTGCCAGCAGCACATCAAACAGGGGGCCCTATGGCTACACCTTC
CASSTSNRGPYGYTF
>NA|NA|TRBV15|TRBJ1-5
TGTGCCACCAGTCCGACGGGGGGCAGCAATCAGCCCCAGCATTTT
CATSPTGGSNQPQHF
>NA|NA|TRBV4-3|TRBJ2-7
TGCGCCAGCAGCCAGCAGGGCCACGAGCAGTACTTC
CASSQQGHEQYF
>NA|NA|TRBV11-3|TRBJ2-3
TGTGCCAGCAGCTTAGATGGACTGAGCACAGATACGCAGTATTTT
CASSLDGLSTDTQYF
>NA|NA|TRBV30|TRBJ2-7
TGTGCCTGGATCCCCCCGAACTCCCACGAGCAGTACTTC
CAWIPPNSHEQYF
>NA|NA|TRBV2|TRBJ2-5
TGTGCCAGCAGAAGGGGTGCCAAGGTAACCCAGTACTTC
CASRRGAKVTQYF
>few|NA|TRBV7-2|TRBJ1-2
TGTGCCAGCCGGACGGGGGGGCCTCGGGGCTATGGCTACACCTTC
CASRTGGPRGYGYTF
>NA|TRBD1|TRBV7-2|TRBJ1-5
TGTGCCAGCAGCTCGACAGGGGGATATCAGCCCCAGCATTTT
CASSSTGGYQPQHF
>NA|TRBD2|TRBV5-1|TRBJ2-7
TGCGCCAGCAGCTTCGGACTAGCGGGGGTCTACGAGCAGTACTTC
CASSFGLAGVYEQYF
>once|NA|TRBV6-1|TRBJ2-2
TGTGCCAGCAGTGAATATGGGACTCTAGACGCCGGGGAGCTGTTTTTT
CASSEYGTLDAGELFF
>few|NA|TRBV6-1|TRBJ2-7
TGTGCCAGCAGAAGGAGGGGAGGAGACTACGAGCAGTACTTC
CASRRRGGDYEQYF
>NA|NA|TRBV9|TRBJ2-1
TGTGCCAGCAGCGTAGTTGGGGCGCGGGGAAACAATGAGCAGTTCTTC
CASSVVGARGNNEQFF
>once|NA|TRBV15|TRBJ2-7
TGTGCCACCAGCAGAGATCCAGGCAGCTACGAGCAGTACTTC
CATSRDPGSYEQYF
>NA|NA|TRBV7-6|TRBJ2-6
TGTGCCAGCAGCTCCGACCTAGCGGGGGCCAACGTCCTGACTTTC
CASSSDLAGANVLTF
>NA|NA|TRBV7-9|TRBJ2-1
TGTGCCAGCAGCCCACCTAGTCGTGGAGAGCAGTTCTTC
CASSPPSRGEQFF
>NA|NA|TRBV7-2|TRBJ1-4
TGTGCCAGCACCAAAACGCACGCAGGAGAAAAACTGTTTTTT
CASTKTHAGEKLFF
>medium-sized|NA|TRBV6-1|TRBJ2-7
TGTGCCAGCAGTGAAGAATCGGCAGGGTCCTACGAGCAGTACTTC
CASSEESAGSYEQYF
>once|TRBD1|TRBV12-5|TRBJ1-1
TGTGCTAGTGGTTTAACACAGGGGGGCACTGAAGCTTTCTTT
CASGLTQGGTEAFF